This entry lists 24 T cell receptor beta chains sequenced from one sample in a study of quantifying T cell responses using KT2 cells. Study context: cDNA was made from DNase-treated RNA using alpha and beta constant primers.

An oligo carrying a UMI was ligated to the cDNA 3' end. An equimolar mix of RC1.1 and RC1.2 primed the beta chain across TRBC1 and TRBC2. MiXCR, applied by TCRdb to the UMI-ligation and nested PCR reads, yields one record per CDR3 protein. The sample shows 25,000 to 35,000 distinct CDR3 sequences, under 7.5% of them seen only once. The sequenced material came from PBMCs spiked with cells of the T cell clone KT2. Source of these receptors: a human donor.

The V and J genes are TRBV6-1 and TRBJ2-7; 10 nucleotides align to TRBD1. Germline V gene sequence: CDR1 MNHNS, CDR2 SASEGT. V shed 6 bases, J shed 4 bases, and the junction held 9 bases outside the gene matches. The CDR3 extends over 15 amino acids. The CDR3 nucleotides are TGTGCCAGCAGCGAACGATTGGGACAGGGGTACGAGCAGTACTTC. As protein: CASSERLGQGYEQYF.

At least ten counts were recorded for this clonotype. This chain connects TRBV20-1 to TRBJ2-1; D is uncertain. V was trimmed by 5 bases and J by 10 bases, leaving 9 bases between them. The CDR3 covers 10 residues. The V gene's germline CDR1 is DFQATT and CDR2 SNEGSKA (reference sequence). The CDR3 reads CSAPLREQFF. CDR3 DNA sequence: TGCAGTGCTCCTTTGCGGGAGCAGTTCTTC.

This clonotype appeared many times. The genes are TRBV5-1 and TRBJ2-5, with no clear D. Trimming took off 6 bases at V and 9 bases at J, with 12 bases between the two ends. From germline, CDR1 is SGHRS and CDR2 YFSETQ. The CDR3 contains 11 residues. The CDR3 loop is CASTDQYAQYF. The DNA for the CDR3 is TGCGCCAGCACCGACCAGTACGCCCAGTACTTC.

This clonotype was observed many times. V and J are TRBV19 and TRBJ1-2; perhaps TRBD1 as D (5 bases). Germline CDR1 reads LNHDA; CDR2 reads SQIVND (reference sequence). The V gene lost 8 bases and the J gene lost 3 bases, with 19 bases spanning the gap. The CDR3 contains 15 residues. The DNA of the CDR3 is TGTGCCAGTCGGACATTCCACTCCGCCGACTATGGCTACACCTTC. Protein: CASRTFHSADYGYTF.

This clonotype was counted only a few times. This sequence joins TRBV3-1 and TRBJ2-1, with 8 bases fitting TRBD1. Germline V gives CDR1 LGHDT, CDR2 YNNKEL (reference sequence). Unmatched junction bases numbered 3, after V lost 4 bases and J lost 4 bases. CDR3 length equals 14 residues. The CDR3 loop reads CASSPGQGYNEQFF. CDR3 bases: TGTGCCAGCAGCCCCGGACAGGGATACAATGAGCAGTTCTTC.

This clonotype was found many times. The chain has TRBV3-1 and TRBJ2-1; 9 nucleotides agree with TRBD2. The germline CDR1 and CDR2 sequences are LGHDT and YNNKEL (reference sequence). This CDR3 comprises 15 residues. Trimming took 0 bases from V and 7 from J; bases not matched to a gene: 4. The CDR3 coding sequence is TGTGCCAGCAGCCAAGATGCTAGCGGGGTAAATGAGCAGTTCTTC. This translates into CASSQDASGVNEQFF.

This clonotype came up many times. The rearrangement joins TRBV10-3 to TRBJ1-5, with D possibly matching TRBD1 (6 bases). CDR1 is ENHRY, CDR2 SYGVKD, per germline. CDR3 size: 13 residues. Trimming pared 4 bases from V and 7 bases from J, leaving 11 bases between. The CDR3 nucleotides are TGTGCCATCAGTGTATCGGGGGGCCAGCCCCAGCATTTT. Translating gives CAISVSGGQPQHF.

This rearrangement joins TRBV19 to TRBJ1-1; unclear D gene. The CDR3 is made up of 13 amino acids. The V gene lost 3 bases and the J gene lost 4 bases, with 9 bases spanning the gap. Germline V gene data show CDR1 as LNHDA and CDR2 as SQIVND (reference sequence). In nucleotides, the CDR3 is TGTGCCAGTAGTATGGCAGGTGCCACTGAAGCTTTCTTT. Its translation: CASSMAGATEAFF.

This clonotype was seen many times. The chain is built from TRBV20-1 and TRBJ2-7, with TRBD2 as a possible D gene (6 bases). V lost 0 bases to trimming and J lost 3 bases, with 21 bases between them. The CDR3 loop spans 17 amino acids. Germline CDR1 is DFQATT and CDR2 is SNEGSKA (reference sequence). The CDR3 is CSARDPNLRDSLYEQYF. The CDR3 nucleotides read TGCAGTGCTAGAGATCCCAATCTCCGGGACTCTCTCTACGAGCAGTACTTC.

In this sample, this clonotype turned up a few times. This chain uses TRBV12-5 with TRBJ1-5; TRBD1 is a possible D gene (6 bases). Trimming shortened V by 5 bases and J by 4 bases, and 15 bases separated the two germline ends. Looked up from germline, CDR1 is LGHNT and CDR2 is FRNRAP. The CDR3 consists of 15 residues. CDR3 DNA: TGTGCTAGTGGTCTCCGGGACACCTATAATCAGCCCCAGCATTTT. This gives the protein CASGLRDTYNQPQHF. Drawing the rest from reference TRBV12-5 and TRBJ1-5, the complete variable domain is DARVTQTPRHKVTEMGQEVTMRCQPILGHNTVFWYRQTMMQGLELLAYFRNRAPLDDSGMPKDRFSAEMPDATLATLKIQPSEPRDSAVYFCASGLRDTYNQPQHFGDGTRLSIL.

This clonotype was found many times. The CDR3 nucleotides read TGTGCCAGCAGCACCGGGACAGTCCGCGAGCAGTACTTC. It encodes CASSTGTVREQYF. The chain combines TRBV21-1 with TRBJ2-7; the table gives TRBD1 as D, unverified against the DNA. TRBV21-1 counts as a pseudogene. The CDR3 runs 13 residues.

This clonotype was counted many times. The chain links TRBV6-5 to TRBJ1-2; 7 bases are shared with TRBD1. In germline, CDR1 is MNHEY, CDR2 SVGAGI. This CDR3 has 14 amino acids. V shed 0 bases and J 6 bases; nucleotides not matched to a gene: 4. CDR3 protein: CASSYSTGRNGYTF. CDR3 bases: TGTGCCAGCAGTTACTCGACAGGGAGGAATGGCTACACCTTC.

The chain has TRBV24-1 and TRBJ2-3, with 13 bases lining up with TRBD2. CDR1 and CDR2 (germline): KGHDR, SFDVKD. The V segment lost 3 bases and the J segment 7 bases; nucleotides outside the gene matches: 6. The CDR3 extends over 16 amino acids. The CDR3 here is CATSDGLAGVFNTQYF. As DNA, the CDR3 is TGTGCCACCAGTGATGGACTAGCGGGAGTTTTCAATACGCAGTATTTT.

This chain uses TRBV29-1 with TRBJ1-2; D gene unclear. The CDR3 has 13 amino acids. Germline lookup yields CDR1 SQVTM and CDR2 ANQGSEA. Trimming pared 7 bases from V and 4 bases from J, leaving 16 bases between. DNA of the CDR3: TGCAGCGCCGAGAGCGGGAACCCCTATGGCTACACCTTC. Encoded protein: CSAESGNPYGYTF.

This clonotype has a count of ten or more. The chain joins TRBV20-1 to TRBJ2-1; 8 bases fit TRBD2. Looked up from germline, CDR1 is DFQATT and CDR2 is SNEGSKA (reference sequence). V gave up 3 bases and J gave up 4 bases; unmatched junction bases: 8. CDR3 length: 15 amino acids. CDR3 sequence (DNA): TGCAGTGCTAGGGACCCTAGCGGGCATTACAATGAGCAGTTCTTC. Protein sequence: CSARDPSGHYNEQFF.

This clonotype was counted a few times. The chain recombines TRBV3-1 with TRBJ2-7; a possible D gene is TRBD2 (5 bases). Germline V gene data show CDR1 as LGHDT and CDR2 as YNNKEL (reference sequence). This CDR3 comprises 13 residues. Trimming shortened V by 0 bases and J by 7 bases, and 10 bases separated the two germline ends. The CDR3 spells CASSQEDWREQYF. CDR3 nucleotide sequence: TGTGCCAGCAGCCAAGAGGACTGGAGGGAGCAGTACTTC.

J is TRBJ1-5 and V is TRBV19; no clear D gene. V was trimmed by 6 bases and J by 8 bases, leaving 11 bases between them. The CDR3 is 12 amino acids. Germline assignment: CDR1 LNHDA and CDR2 SQIVND (reference sequence). The CDR3 nucleotides read TGTGCCAGTAGCTTCACGGGCAAGCCCCAGCATTTT. It yields the protein CASSFTGKPQHF. The full variable domain, with the rest looked up from reference TRBV19 and TRBJ1-5, is DGGITQSPKYLFRKEGQNVTLSCEQNLNHDAMYWYRQDPGQGLRLIYYSQIVNDFQKGDIAEGYSVSREKKESFPLTVTSAQKNPTAFYLCASSFTGKPQHFGDGTRLSIL.

In its sample, this clonotype was seen many times. J is TRBJ2-7 and V is TRBV7-2; D is perhaps TRBD2 (5 bases). CDR3 length: 16 amino acids. Trimming took 2 bases from V and 3 from J, leaving 17 bases between them. Germline CDR1 and CDR2: SGHTA and FQGNSA. The CDR3 spells CASSLSTRTTNYEQYF. CDR3 nucleotide sequence: TGTGCCAGCAGCTTATCGACCCGGACGACTAACTACGAGCAGTACTTC.

This clonotype was observed a few times. The chain couples TRBV7-8 to TRBJ2-1; tentatively, D is TRBD2 (7 bases). CDR3 length: 15 residues. Looked up from germline, CDR1 is SGHVS and CDR2 is FQNEAQ. The V end was cut by 0 bases, the J end by 6 bases, with 12 bases between. Here the CDR3 reads CASSLAGGPPNEQFF. The CDR3 bases are TGTGCCAGCAGCTTAGCGGGGGGGCCCCCCAATGAGCAGTTCTTC. Filled out from reference TRBV7-8 and TRBJ2-1, the complete variable domain reads GAGVSQSPRYKVAKRGQDVALRCDPISGHVSLFWYQQALGQGPEFLTYFQNEAQLDKSGLPSDRFFAERPEGSVSTLKIQRTQQEDSAVYLCASSLAGGPPNEQFFGPGTRLTVL.

This clonotype appeared many times. The chain has TRBV29-1 and TRBJ2-7; weak D call: TRBD1 (7 bases). With 3 bases removed from V and 1 base from J, the gap between germline ends came to 10 bases. The CDR3 is 13 residues long. CDR1 and CDR2 from the germline V gene are SQVTM and ANQGSEA. The CDR3 DNA sequence: TGCAGCGTTGACCAGGGGGGTTCCTACGAGCAGTACTTC. Translation: CSVDQGGSYEQYF.

This clonotype occurred a few times. A single base separates this from a much larger clone, so it may be a read error. The gene calls are TRBV12-3 or TRBV12-4 and TRBJ1-3; no clear D. This CDR3 is 12 amino acids long. The V and J ends lost 3 bases and 4 bases respectively, with 4 bases between them. In nucleotides, the CDR3 is TGTGCCAGCAGTTTTTTCGGAAACACCATATATTTT. Its translation is CASSFFGNTIYF.

There are many counts of this clonotype. This chain uses TRBV6-5 with TRBJ2-7; the match to TRBD2 covers 9 bases. V was pared by 4 bases and J by 4 bases, with 8 bases of the junction left unmatched. Per the germline V gene, CDR1 is MNHEY and CDR2 is SVGAGI. The CDR3 is 15 residues long. CDR3: CASSSPGLASYEQYF. CDR3 sequence (DNA): TGTGCCAGCAGTTCGCCGGGACTAGCTAGTTACGAGCAGTACTTC.

This clonotype was observed many times. J is TRBJ2-5 and V is TRBV12-3 or TRBV12-4; TRBD2 might be the D (6 bases). The CDR3 totals 14 residues. The germline V and J ends were trimmed by 2 bases and 5 bases, with 12 bases remaining between them. Written as DNA, the CDR3 is TGTGCCAGCAGTTTAATGGGAGGTCGGGAGACCCAGTACTTC. It is translated as CASSLMGGRETQYF.

This clonotype has at least ten counts. This rearrangement joins TRBV30 to TRBJ1-6; a possible D gene is TRBD1 (5 bases). The V end lost 1 base, the J end lost 7 bases, and 8 bases lay between the germline ends. The CDR3 has 13 residues. Germline V gene lookup returns CDR1 GTSNPN and CDR2 SVGIG (reference sequence). The DNA of the CDR3 is TGTGCCTGGAGTGAGGGACTCAATTCACCCCTCCACTTT. Translating gives CAWSEGLNSPLHF.